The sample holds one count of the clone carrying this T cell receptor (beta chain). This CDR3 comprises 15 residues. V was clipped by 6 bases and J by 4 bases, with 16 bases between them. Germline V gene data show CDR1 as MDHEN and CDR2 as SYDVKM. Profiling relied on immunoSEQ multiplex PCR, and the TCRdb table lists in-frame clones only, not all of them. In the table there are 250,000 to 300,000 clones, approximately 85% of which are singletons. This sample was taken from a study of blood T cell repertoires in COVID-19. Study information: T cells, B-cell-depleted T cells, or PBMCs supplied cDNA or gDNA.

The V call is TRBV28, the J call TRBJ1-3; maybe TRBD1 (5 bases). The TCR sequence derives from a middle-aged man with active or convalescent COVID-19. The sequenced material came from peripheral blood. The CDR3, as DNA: TGTGCCAGCAGCACTTTAGGGGCAGAGGGAAACACCATATATTTT. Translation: CASSTLGAEGNTIYF.